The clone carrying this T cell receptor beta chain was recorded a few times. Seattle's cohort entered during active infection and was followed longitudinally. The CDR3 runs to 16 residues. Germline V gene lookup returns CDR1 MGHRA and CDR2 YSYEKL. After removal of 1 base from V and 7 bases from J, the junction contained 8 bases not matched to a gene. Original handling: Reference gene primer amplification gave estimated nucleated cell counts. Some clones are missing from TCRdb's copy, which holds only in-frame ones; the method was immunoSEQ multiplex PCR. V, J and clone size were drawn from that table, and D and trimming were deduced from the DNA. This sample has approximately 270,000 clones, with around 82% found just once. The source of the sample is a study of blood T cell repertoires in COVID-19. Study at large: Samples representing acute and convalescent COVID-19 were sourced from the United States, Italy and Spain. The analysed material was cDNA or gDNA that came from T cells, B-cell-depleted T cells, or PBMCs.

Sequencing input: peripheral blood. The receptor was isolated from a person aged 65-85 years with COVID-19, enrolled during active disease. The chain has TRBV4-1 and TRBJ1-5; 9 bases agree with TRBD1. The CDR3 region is CASSQGETGGRQPQHF. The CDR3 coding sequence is TGCGCCAGCAGCCAAGGTGAGACAGGGGGTCGACAGCCCCAGCATTTT.